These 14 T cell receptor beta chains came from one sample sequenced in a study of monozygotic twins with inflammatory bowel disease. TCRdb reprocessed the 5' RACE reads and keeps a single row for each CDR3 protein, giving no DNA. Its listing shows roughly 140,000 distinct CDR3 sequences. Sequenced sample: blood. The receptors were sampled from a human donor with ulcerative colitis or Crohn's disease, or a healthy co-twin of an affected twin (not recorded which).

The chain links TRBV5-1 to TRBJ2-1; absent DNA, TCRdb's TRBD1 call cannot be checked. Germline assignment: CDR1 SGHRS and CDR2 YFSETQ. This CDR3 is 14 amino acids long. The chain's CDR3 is CASSSTTGGDEQFF.

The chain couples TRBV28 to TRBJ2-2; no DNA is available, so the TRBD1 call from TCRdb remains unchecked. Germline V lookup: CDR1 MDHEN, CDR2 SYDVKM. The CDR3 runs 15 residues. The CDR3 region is CASSPPTGGTGELFF.

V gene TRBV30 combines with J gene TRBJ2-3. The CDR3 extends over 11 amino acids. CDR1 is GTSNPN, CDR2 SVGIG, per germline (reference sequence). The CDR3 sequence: CAWARTDTQYF.

The CDR3 here is CASSLRLAGGPNEQFF. V is TRBV7-2 and J is TRBJ2-1; with no DNA, the TCRdb D assignment of TRBD2 cannot be verified. Germline V CDR1 and CDR2: SGHTA, FQGNSA. CDR3 length: 16 residues.

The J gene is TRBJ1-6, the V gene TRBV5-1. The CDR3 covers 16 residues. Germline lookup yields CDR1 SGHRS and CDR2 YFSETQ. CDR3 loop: CASSVSPRIDNSPLHF. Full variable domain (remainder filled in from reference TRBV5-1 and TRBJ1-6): KAGVTQTPRYLIKTRGQQVTLSCSPISGHRSVSWYQQTPGQGLQFLFEYFSETQRNKGNFPGRFSGRQFSNSRSEMNVSTLELGDSALYLCASSVSPRIDNSPLHFGNGTRLTVT.

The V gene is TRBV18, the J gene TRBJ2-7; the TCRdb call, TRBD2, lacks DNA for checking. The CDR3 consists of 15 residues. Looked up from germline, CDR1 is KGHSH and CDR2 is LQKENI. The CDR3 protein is CASSRPGLAEYEQYF.

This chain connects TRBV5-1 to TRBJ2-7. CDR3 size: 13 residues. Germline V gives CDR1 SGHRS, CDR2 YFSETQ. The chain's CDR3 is CASSGSDSYEQYF.

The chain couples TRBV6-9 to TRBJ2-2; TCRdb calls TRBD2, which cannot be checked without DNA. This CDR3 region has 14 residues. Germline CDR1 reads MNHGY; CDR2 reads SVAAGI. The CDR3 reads CASSGLAVMGELFF.

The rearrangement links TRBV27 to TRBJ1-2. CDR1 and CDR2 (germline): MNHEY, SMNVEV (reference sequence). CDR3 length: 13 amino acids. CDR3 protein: CASSFGQRYGYIF.

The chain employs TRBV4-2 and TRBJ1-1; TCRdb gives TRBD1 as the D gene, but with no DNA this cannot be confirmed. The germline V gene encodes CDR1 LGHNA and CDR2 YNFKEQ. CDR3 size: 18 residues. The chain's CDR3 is CASSKDASGRGMNTEAFF.

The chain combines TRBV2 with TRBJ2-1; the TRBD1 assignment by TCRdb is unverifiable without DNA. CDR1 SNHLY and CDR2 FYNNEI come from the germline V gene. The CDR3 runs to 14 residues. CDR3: CASSGGQGYNEQFF.

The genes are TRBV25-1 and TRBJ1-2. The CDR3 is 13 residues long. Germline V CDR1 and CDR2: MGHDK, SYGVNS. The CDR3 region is CASRAGPNYGYTF.

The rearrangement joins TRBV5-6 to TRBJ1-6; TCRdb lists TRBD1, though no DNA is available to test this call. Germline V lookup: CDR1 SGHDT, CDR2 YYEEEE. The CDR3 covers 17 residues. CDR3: CASSSDATGWGNSPLHF.

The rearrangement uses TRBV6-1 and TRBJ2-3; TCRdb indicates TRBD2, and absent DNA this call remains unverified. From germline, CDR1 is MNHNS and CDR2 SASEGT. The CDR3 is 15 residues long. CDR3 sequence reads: CASTDGRSSTDTQYF.